This T cell receptor beta chain comes out of a study of healthy donors' naive CD4 and CD8 T cells. On the study more broadly: A new alpha primer set targeted every functional IMGT alpha variant.

The V end was cut by 4 bases, the J end by 0 bases, with 10 bases between. Per the germline V gene, CDR1 is SQVTM and CDR2 is ANQGSEA. There are 14 residues in the CDR3. A linear amplification protocol produced the TCR libraries from roughly 0.5 ug of total RNA. MiXCR was run by TCRdb on the reads, yielding one entry per CDR3 protein. The sample includes around 200,000 distinct CDR3 sequences, around 80% of them seen just once. This TCR derives from a pool of human donors in good health; the sample pools cells from several healthy donors. The V call is TRBV29-1, the J call TRBJ1-5, with D perhaps TRBD1 (5 bases). The sample consisted of naive CD4+ and CD8+ T cells sorted from blood, pooled from several donors. CDR3 amino acids: CSVGGDSSNQPQHF. CDR3 nucleotides: TGCAGCGTTGGAGGCGACAGTAGCAATCAGCCCCAGCATTTT.